These 17 T cell receptor beta chains share one sample of origin, sequenced in a study of shared clonotypes between healthy human individuals. Here immunoSEQ multiplex PCR was the method, and the copy in TCRdb shows in-frame clones only, minus some. The sample has about 2.4 million clones; more than 85% are singletons. Sequencing used naive CD4+ T cells from PBMCs. Subset described: CD45RA+ positively selected. These receptors came from a man between 18 and 29 years old in good health. Some clones in this sample may be carry-over from other donors' samples.

Here the CDR3 DNA reads TGCGCCAGCAGCCTAGACGACGCCGGGGAGCTGTTTTTT. Amino acid sequence: CASSLDDAGELFF. V is TRBV4-1 and J is TRBJ2-2, with D uncertain. This CDR3 comprises 13 residues. V lost 4 bases and J 6 bases, leaving 9 bases between the germline ends. Germline V CDR1 and CDR2: MGHRA, YSYEKL.

This clone was seen only once. Here the CDR3 reads CASSALGSYEQYF. CDR3 bases: TGTGCCAGCAGCGCTCTCGGTTCCTACGAGCAGTACTTC. The rearrangement uses TRBV7-9 and TRBJ2-7; D remains ambiguous. This CDR3 spans 13 amino acids. V was shortened by 5 bases and J by 1 base, with 9 bases between the two germline ends. The germline gives CDR1 SEHNR, CDR2 FQNEAQ (reference sequence).

The rearrangement joins TRBV29-1 to TRBJ1-1; tentatively, D is TRBD1 (5 bases). Germline V gene lookup returns CDR1 SQVTM and CDR2 ANQGSEA. The length of the CDR3 is 9 residues. This CDR3 reads CPGGGLAFF. In DNA, the CDR3 is TGCCCTGGGGGGGGATTGGCTTTCTTT. The full variable domain, with the rest looked up from reference TRBV29-1 and TRBJ1-1, is SAVISQKPSRDICQRGTSLTIQCQVDSQVTMMFWYRQQPGQSLTLIATANQGSEATYESGFVIDKFPISRPNLTFSTLTVSNMSPEDSSIYLCPGGGLAFFGQGTRLTVV.

CDR3 nucleotide sequence: TGTGCCAGCAGCCACGGACAGGGGGTTAGCTACGAGCAGTACTTC. Protein sequence: CASSHGQGVSYEQYF. The V and J genes are TRBV5-8 and TRBJ2-7, with 10 bases that match TRBD1. With 4 bases clipped from V and 3 bases from J, the junction kept 7 bases outside the gene matches. The CDR3 contains 15 residues. Per germline, CDR1 SGHTS and CDR2 YDEGEE.

This sequence joins TRBV5-1 and TRBJ1-3; D is unresolved. V was pared by 3 bases and J by 0 bases, with 10 bases between. The V gene's germline CDR1 is SGHRS and CDR2 YFSETQ. The CDR3 has 15 amino acids. In DNA, the CDR3 is TGCGCCAGCAGCTCTTCGGCCACCTCTGGAAACACCATATATTTT. Its translation: CASSSSATSGNTIYF.

The gene calls are TRBV5-8 and TRBJ1-5; TRBD1 is a possible D gene (5 bases). The ends were cut back, 2 bases at V and 7 bases at J, with 16 bases in the middle. Germline V gene data show CDR1 as SGHTS and CDR2 as YDEGEE. The CDR3 spans 15 residues. CDR3 amino acids: CASSFGGAPGQPQHF. DNA of the CDR3: TGTGCCAGCAGCTTCGGAGGGGCACCGGGGCAGCCCCAGCATTTT. The full variable domain, in which reference TRBV5-8 and TRBJ1-5 provide the parts outside the CDR3, is EAGVTQSPTHLIKTRGQQATLRCSPISGHTSVYWYQQALGLGLQFLLWYDEGEERNRGNFPPRFSGRQFPNYSSELNVNALELEDSALYLCASSFGGAPGQPQHFGDGTRLSIL.

The chain recombines TRBV6-5 with TRBJ2-1; 7 nucleotides agree with TRBD2. CDR3 length: 14 amino acids. The V gene end was trimmed by 2 bases and the J gene end by 9 bases; junction bases not matched to a gene: 7. CDR1 and CDR2 from the germline V gene are MNHEY and SVGAGI. CDR3 sequence reads: CASSYSRLAVEQFF. CDR3 sequence (DNA): TGTGCCAGCAGTTACAGTCGGCTAGCGGTTGAGCAGTTCTTC.

A word on this clone: A read error may account for a junction end that differs from germline. The same CDR3 arises from other DNA sequences in this sample as well. The rearrangement joins TRBV5-1 to TRBJ2-3; possibly TRBD1 or TRBD2 for D (5 bases each). The CDR3 has 13 residues. Looked up from germline, CDR1 is SGHRS and CDR2 is YFSETQ. The chain's CDR3 is CASSLGPTDTQYF. The CDR3 DNA reads TGCGCCAGCAGTTTGGGACCCACGGATACGCAGTATTTT.

The chain combines TRBV14 with TRBJ2-7, with 13 bases aligning to TRBD2. This CDR3 spans 15 amino acids. V was clipped by 4 bases and J by 2 bases; unmatched bases: 2. CDR1 and CDR2 from the germline V gene are SGHDN and FVKESK. The CDR3 reads CASSPGLAGPYEQYF. The CDR3 bases are TGTGCCAGCAGCCCGGGACTAGCGGGACCCTACGAGCAGTACTTC.

The chain employs TRBV10-3 and TRBJ2-3; D gene ambiguous. CDR1 and CDR2 (germline): ENHRY, SYGVKD. Trimming removed 4 bases from V and 4 bases from J, with 6 bases in between. The CDR3 is made up of 12 amino acids. The CDR3 nucleotides are TGTGCCATCAGTGTAACGGCAGATACGCAGTATTTT. It yields the protein CAISVTADTQYF.

For this clone: Other DNA sequences within the sample encode an identical CDR3. The chain has TRBV28 and TRBJ2-3; D not certain. Germline CDR1 reads MDHEN; CDR2 reads SYDVKM. This CDR3 region has 12 residues. Deletions cut 1 base from V and 6 bases from J, with 5 bases between. The CDR3 nucleotides are TGTGCCAGCAGTTTATTGACGGATACGCAGTATTTT. Translating it yields CASSLLTDTQYF.

In the case of this clone: The sample has other DNA sequences that encode this CDR3 too. The V call is TRBV10-3, the J call TRBJ2-5; 10 nucleotides line up with TRBD2. From germline, CDR1 is ENHRY and CDR2 SYGVKD. This CDR3 has 16 amino acids. The trim removed 0 bases at V and 1 base at J, leaving 2 bases unmatched. The CDR3 protein is CAISESLAGAQETQYF. CDR3 DNA sequence: TGTGCCATCAGTGAGTCGCTAGCGGGGGCCCAAGAGACCCAGTACTTC.

This clone was detected only once. J is TRBJ1-1 and V is TRBV29-1; D is perhaps TRBD1 (6 bases). V lost 4 bases and J 0 bases, leaving 18 bases between the germline ends. The CDR3 is made up of 16 amino acids. Germline V gene sequence: CDR1 SQVTM, CDR2 ANQGSEA. CDR3 in amino acids: CSVGPFRTGLNTEAFF. CDR3 in DNA: TGCAGCGTTGGCCCCTTTCGTACAGGGTTGAACACTGAAGCTTTCTTT.

The chain carries TRBV6-1 and TRBJ1-1; 10 bases match TRBD1. CDR1 and CDR2 from the germline V gene are MNHNS and SASEGT. Unmatched junction bases numbered 8, after V lost 11 bases and J lost 5 bases. The CDR3 consists of 13 residues. The CDR3: CAGQGVGSTEAFF. The CDR3 DNA reads TGTGCCGGACAGGGGGTCGGGAGTACTGAAGCTTTCTTT.

V is TRBV29-1 and J is TRBJ2-1, with D perhaps being TRBD1 or TRBD2 (5 bases each). The CDR3 spans 12 residues. The V gene's germline CDR1 is SQVTM and CDR2 ANQGSEA. CDR3 nucleotide sequence: TGCGGGGCGGGCAGGGCCTACAATGAGCAGTTCTTC. Its translation: CGAGRAYNEQFF.

V is TRBV13 and J is TRBJ1-1; D is unresolved. Germline V gives CDR1 PRHDT, CDR2 FYEKMQ (reference sequence). V lost 1 base to trimming and J lost 0 bases, with 9 bases between them. The length of the CDR3 is 15 residues. The CDR3, as DNA: TGTGCCAGCAGCTTAGTGCGGCCATTGAACACTGAAGCTTTCTTT. Its protein product is CASSLVRPLNTEAFF.

Details on this clone: In the same sample, other DNA sequences code for this CDR3. The J gene is TRBJ2-5, the V gene TRBV11-2; possibly TRBD1 for D (6 bases). Germline values: CDR1 SGHAT, CDR2 FQNNGV. The V end lost 4 bases, the J end lost 4 bases, and 13 bases lay between the germline ends. This CDR3 region has 14 residues. The CDR3 spells CASSSPRGGETQYF. Written as DNA, the CDR3 is TGTGCCAGCAGCTCGCCGAGAGGGGGAGAGACCCAGTACTTC.